The 10 T cell receptor beta chains below come from one sample, sequenced in a study of shared clonotypes between healthy human individuals. The protocol was immunoSEQ multiplex PCR, while the TCRdb copy is restricted to in-frame clones and leaves out a portion. The sample contains under 120,000 clones, 67% of which appear only once. The sample comprised memory CD8+ T cells sorted from blood. Subset noted: CD45RO+ cells pooled with CCR7-negative TemRA cells. The origin of the receptors is a woman aged 25-40 years in good health.

The chain couples TRBV10-3 to TRBJ1-5; D perhaps matches TRBD1 (5 bases). V shed 7 bases and J shed 3 bases, with 10 bases lying between them. CDR3 length: 13 residues. Germline lookup yields CDR1 ENHRY and CDR2 SYGVKD. The DNA for the CDR3 is TGTGCCATCAAACAGGAGATCAATCAGCCCCAGCATTTT. The encoded protein is CAIKQEINQPQHF.

The chain carries TRBV11-2 and TRBJ2-2; 11 bases match TRBD2. Germline values: CDR1 SGHAT, CDR2 FQNNGV. This CDR3 is 14 amino acids long. J lost 3 bases, V lost 6 bases, and 0 bases had no gene match. CDR3 in DNA: TGTGCCAGCAGGACTAGCGGGGACACCGGGGAGCTGTTTTTT. Its protein is CASRTSGDTGELFF.

The rearrangement uses TRBV6-5 and TRBJ2-3; TRBD2 matches 7 bases. This CDR3 region has 15 residues. Germline V gene data show CDR1 as MNHEY and CDR2 as SVGAGI. Losses at the gene ends were 5 bases for V and 6 bases for J; bases not matched to a gene: 11. This CDR3 is CASSAIMAGVDTQYF. The DNA for the CDR3 is TGTGCCAGCAGTGCCATAATGGCGGGAGTGGATACGCAGTATTTT.

Remarks on this clone: Other DNA sequences of this sample code for an identical CDR3. The V and J genes are TRBV9 and TRBJ2-3; D not certain. Trimming shortened V by 0 bases and J by 6 bases, and 11 bases separated the two germline ends. Germline-derived CDR1 and CDR2 are SGDLS and YYNGEE. This CDR3 is 14 amino acids long. CDR3: CASSVGGSSDTQYF. In DNA form, the CDR3 reads TGTGCCAGCAGCGTAGGAGGTAGTTCGGATACGCAGTATTTT.

The chain links TRBV19 to TRBJ2-3; D unclear. V was shortened by 2 bases and J by 0 bases, with 9 bases between the two germline ends. The germline gives CDR1 LNHDA, CDR2 SQIVND (reference sequence). This CDR3 comprises 15 residues. The CDR3, as DNA: TGTGCCAGTAGTATATATCATCGAAGCACAGATACGCAGTATTTT. This encodes CASSIYHRSTDTQYF. Supplemented by reference TRBV19 and TRBJ2-3, the full variable domain reads DGGITQSPKYLFRKEGQNVTLSCEQNLNHDAMYWYRQDPGQGLRLIYYSQIVNDFQKGDIAEGYSVSREKKESFPLTVTSAQKNPTAFYLCASSIYHRSTDTQYFGPGTRLTVL.

This clone was recorded at least ten times. This chain joins TRBV28 and TRBJ1-1, with 10 bases that match TRBD1. CDR1 is MDHEN, CDR2 SYDVKM, per germline. V was clipped by 4 bases and J by 5 bases; unmatched bases: 7. The CDR3 contains 15 residues. This CDR3 is CASSSPDRGRTEAFF. The CDR3 DNA reads as TGTGCCAGCAGTTCGCCGGACAGGGGGAGGACTGAAGCTTTCTTT.

CDR3 bases: TGTGCCAGCAGCTTAAGGCACAAACAAGAGACCCAGTACTTC. This encodes CASSLRHKQETQYF. The J gene is TRBJ2-5, the V gene TRBV11-1; D is undetermined. The CDR3 has 14 residues. Germline-derived CDR1 and CDR2 are SGHAT and FQDESV (reference sequence). Trimming removed 2 bases from V and 2 bases from J, with 9 bases in between.

The rearrangement joins TRBV4-1 to TRBJ1-4, with D hard to call. V shed 4 bases and J shed 8 bases, with 14 bases lying between them. This CDR3 spans 14 amino acids. The V gene's germline CDR1 is MGHRA and CDR2 YSYEKL. CDR3 region: CASSLAGVGEKLFF. The CDR3 bases are TGCGCCAGCAGCCTCGCAGGTGTGGGAGAAAAACTGTTTTTT.

The chain couples TRBV21-1 to TRBJ2-1; TRBD1, as called in the table, went unchecked against the DNA. TRBV21-1 is noted as a pseudogene. The CDR3 runs 15 residues. In nucleotides, the CDR3 is TGTGCCAGCAGCACGACAGACCTATGGAACAATGAGCAGTTCTTC. This gives the protein CASSTTDLWNNEQFF.

The chain uses TRBV28 and TRBJ1-2, with D possibly being TRBD1 (5 bases). Germline assignment: CDR1 MDHEN and CDR2 SYDVKM. The CDR3 runs 16 residues. V was clipped by 3 bases and J by 3 bases, with 17 bases between them. In DNA form, the CDR3 reads TGTGCCAGCAGTTTCCAAGTTAATGCAGGGTACTATGGCTACACCTTC. This codes for CASSFQVNAGYYGYTF.